A single sample gave rise to the 5 T cell receptor beta chains below, sequenced in a study of T cell repertoires in cytomegalovirus infection. TCRdb reanalysed the reads using MiXCR and keeps one entry per CDR3 protein. The sample records about 480,000 distinct CDR3 sequences, 33% being singletons. No cognate antigen is known for these TCRs. The input for sequencing was cultured PBMCs, taken from culture after CMV antigen stimulation. The receptors were sampled from a human donor in good health (CMV status not recorded). Some clones in this sample may be carry-over from other donors' samples.

This clonotype was seen a handful of times. The chain combines TRBV7-3 with TRBJ2-3; 7 nucleotides line up with TRBD2. V trimming: 0 bases; J trimming: 7 bases; junction bases outside the gene matches: 7. The germline V gene encodes CDR1 SGHTA and CDR2 FQGTGA. This CDR3 region has 15 residues. As DNA, the CDR3 is TGTGCCAGCAGCTTAACGGCGGGAGAGGGGTATACGCAGTATTTT. Protein product: CASSLTAGEGYTQYF. Using reference TRBV7-3 and TRBJ2-3 for the parts outside the CDR3, the full variable domain is GAGVSQTPSNKVTEKGKYVELRCDPISGHTALYWYRQSLGQGPEFLIYFQGTGAADDSGLPNDRFFAVRPEGSVSTLKIQRTERGDSAVYLCASSLTAGEGYTQYFGPGTRLTVL.

V is TRBV6-5 and J is TRBJ2-3, with 8 positions matching TRBD2. Germline CDR1 is MNHEY and CDR2 is SVGAGI. This CDR3 comprises 14 residues. Unmatched junction bases numbered 10, after V lost 10 bases and J lost 4 bases. The CDR3 is CAIKTSGSADTQYF. The CDR3 bases are TGTGCCATCAAGACCAGCGGGAGTGCAGATACGCAGTATTTT.

This clonotype was found a few times. The chain links TRBV10-3 to TRBJ2-1, with 14 bases lining up with TRBD2. The CDR3 totals 19 residues. Germline assignment: CDR1 ENHRY and CDR2 SYGVKD. The J segment lost 5 bases and the V segment lost 0 bases, leaving 9 bases of the junction unmatched. The CDR3 DNA is TGTGCCATCAGTGAGTCATCATCAGGGACTAGCGGGGGCCACAATGAGCAGTTCTTC. This translates into CAISESSSGTSGGHNEQFF.

J is TRBJ2-3 and V is TRBV5-5, with D hard to call. The CDR3 loop spans 13 amino acids. V lost 6 bases to trimming and J lost 3 bases, with 11 bases between them. CDR1 and CDR2 (germline): SGHKS, YYEKEE (reference sequence). DNA of the CDR3: TGTGCCAGCAACCCGGACGGAACAGATACGCAGTATTTT. Protein sequence: CASNPDGTDTQYF.

CDR3 sequence reads: CASSFGLAGAYQETQYF. The CDR3 DNA follows: TGCGCCAGCAGCTTTGGACTAGCGGGAGCGTACCAAGAGACCCAGTACTTC. The chain is built from TRBV5-1 and TRBJ2-5; 13 positions agree with TRBD2. J gave up 0 bases and V 2 bases, and 4 bases lay outside the gene matches. The CDR3 has 17 residues. In germline, CDR1 is SGHRS, CDR2 YFSETQ.